These T cell receptor beta chains were read from a single sample in a study of Ad26.COV2.S vaccination and SARS-CoV-2 variants. Profiling relied on immunoSEQ multiplex PCR, and the TCRdb table lists in-frame clones only, not all of them. The sample has about 450,000 clones, 85% to 90% seen once. The sequenced sample was peripheral blood, obtained in a trial of Ad26.COV2.S vaccine versus placebo. These receptors were taken from a person between 18 and 65 years old who received the Ad26.COV2.S COVID-19 vaccine or a placebo. Each CDR3 is given with its conserved first and last residue. D genes are given only for firm matches.

j_gene,v_gene,d_gene,CDR3aa,CDR3nt
TRBJ1-2,TRBV5-4,-,CASSLVREDGGYTF,TGTGCCAGCAGCTTGGTTAGGGAGGATGGTGGCTACACCTTC
TRBJ2-2,TRBV3-1/TRBV3-2,-,CASSQRATGELFF,TGTGCCAGCAGCCAACGGGCCACCGGGGAGCTGTTTTTT
TRBJ2-2,TRBV4-2,-,CASSQEAPGGLSGELFF,TGTGCCAGCAGCCAAGAGGCGCCAGGGGGGCTTTCCGGGGAGCTGTTTTTT
TRBJ2-7,TRBV28,TRBD1,CASSRVGQGYEQYF,TGTGCCAGCAGTCGTGTCGGACAGGGATACGAGCAGTACTTC
TRBJ2-1,TRBV29-1,-,CSVQTDRSYNEQFF,TGCAGCGTGCAGACCGACAGGTCCTACAATGAGCAGTTCTTC
TRBJ1-4,TRBV30,-,CAWSGGITEKLFF,TGTGCCTGGAGTGGGGGCATCACGGAAAAACTGTTTTTT
TRBJ2-5,TRBV4-2,-,CASSLYGEVGETQYF,TGTGCCAGCAGCTTATACGGCGAGGTTGGGGAGACCCAGTACTTC
TRBJ1-1,TRBV19,-,CASSMRLGTEAFF,TGTGCCAGTAGTATGAGACTAGGCACTGAAGCTTTCTTT
TRBJ2-1,TRBV4-1,TRBD2,CASSQDWALAGGLRSFYEQFF,TGCGCCAGCAGCCAAGATTGGGCATTAGCGGGGGGGCTACGGAGTTTTTATGAGCAGTTCTTC
TRBJ2-7,TRBV6-2/TRBV6-3,TRBD1,CASSYWRDRAEQYF,TGTGCCAGCAGCTACTGGCGGGACAGGGCCGAGCAGTACTTC
TRBJ1-5,TRBV19,-,CASSILRVGQPQHF,TGTGCCAGTAGTATCTTGCGGGTTGGTCAGCCCCAGCATTTT